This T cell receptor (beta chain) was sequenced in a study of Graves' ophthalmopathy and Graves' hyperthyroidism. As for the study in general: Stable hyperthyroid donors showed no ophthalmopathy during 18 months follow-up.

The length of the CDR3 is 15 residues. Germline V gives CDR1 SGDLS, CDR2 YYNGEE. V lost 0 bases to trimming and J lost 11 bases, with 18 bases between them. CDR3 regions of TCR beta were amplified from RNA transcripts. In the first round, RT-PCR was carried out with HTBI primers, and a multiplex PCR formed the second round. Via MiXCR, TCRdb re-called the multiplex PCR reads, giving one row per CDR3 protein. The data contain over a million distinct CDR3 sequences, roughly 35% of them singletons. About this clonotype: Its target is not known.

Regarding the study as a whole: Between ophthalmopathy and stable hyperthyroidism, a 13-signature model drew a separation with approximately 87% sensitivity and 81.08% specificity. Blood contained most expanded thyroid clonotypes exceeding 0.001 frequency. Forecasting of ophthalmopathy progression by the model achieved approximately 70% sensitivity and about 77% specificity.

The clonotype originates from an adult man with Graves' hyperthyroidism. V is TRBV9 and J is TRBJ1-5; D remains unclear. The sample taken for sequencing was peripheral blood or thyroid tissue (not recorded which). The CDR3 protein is CASSVADGYQETQHF. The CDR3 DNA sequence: TGTGCCAGCAGCGTAGCGGACGGGTACCAAGAGACCCAGCATTTT.